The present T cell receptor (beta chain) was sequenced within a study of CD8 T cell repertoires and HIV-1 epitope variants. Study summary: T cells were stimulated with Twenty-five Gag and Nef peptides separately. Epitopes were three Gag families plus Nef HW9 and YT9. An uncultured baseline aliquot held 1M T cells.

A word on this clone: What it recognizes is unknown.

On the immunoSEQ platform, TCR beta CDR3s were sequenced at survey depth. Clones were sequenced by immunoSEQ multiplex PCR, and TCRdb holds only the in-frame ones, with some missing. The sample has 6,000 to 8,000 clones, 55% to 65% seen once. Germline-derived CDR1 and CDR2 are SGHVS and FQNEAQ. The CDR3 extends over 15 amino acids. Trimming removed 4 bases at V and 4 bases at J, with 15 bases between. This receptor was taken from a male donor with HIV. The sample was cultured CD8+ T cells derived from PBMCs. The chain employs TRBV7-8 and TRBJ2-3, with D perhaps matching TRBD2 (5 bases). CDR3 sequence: CASSYGIAMADTQYF. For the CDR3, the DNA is TGTGCCAGCAGCTACGGGATAGCGATGGCAGATACGCAGTATTTT.